The 14 T cell receptor beta chains listed next were all sequenced from one sample in a study of beta chain features in type 1 diabetes. Sequenced material consisted of expressed TCRB transcripts (all of the isolated RNA was reverse transcribed). Assay used: immunoSEQ multiplex PCR; TCRdb lists only in-frame clones, some missing. The sample has around 350,000 clones, roughly 12% seen once. The sample taken for sequencing was naive CD4+ T cells from blood. The receptor source for this set is a man between 18 and 35 years old in good health.

The sample holds a few counts of this clone. The gene calls are TRBV4-3 and TRBJ2-7, with 7 bases fitting TRBD1. Germline V gene data show CDR1 as LGHNA and CDR2 as YSLEER. CDR3 length equals 20 residues. Germline trimming cut 1 base from V and 0 bases from J; bases unmatched to any gene: 18. CDR3 loop: CASSQVYGTARTRSSYEQYF. The DNA for the CDR3 is TGCGCCAGCAGCCAAGTTTATGGGACAGCTCGGACAAGGAGCTCCTACGAGCAGTACTTC.

The V call is TRBV28, the J call TRBJ2-1, with 12 bases that match TRBD1. Germline CDR1 and CDR2: MDHEN and SYDVKM. CDR3 size: 15 residues. Losses at the gene ends were 3 bases for V and 9 bases for J; bases not matched to a gene: 6. This CDR3 reads CASSLGTGGRGEQFF. The CDR3 DNA reads TGTGCCAGCAGTTTGGGGACAGGGGGCCGGGGTGAGCAGTTCTTC.

This clone was found a few times. The same CDR3 is also encoded by other DNA sequences in this sample. The chain uses TRBV28 and TRBJ2-5; D is ambiguous. Germline values: CDR1 MDHEN, CDR2 SYDVKM. The V end lost 5 bases, the J end lost 2 bases, and 6 bases lay between the germline ends. This CDR3 comprises 12 residues. Written as DNA, the CDR3 is TGTGCCAGCAGTCCCCCTCAAGAGACCCAGTACTTC. Translating gives CASSPPQETQYF.

The rearrangement links TRBV7-2 to TRBJ2-7, with 8 bases fitting TRBD1. The CDR3 has 14 amino acids. Trimming removed 4 bases from V and 3 bases from J; junction bases left unmatched: 5. Germline V gene sequence: CDR1 SGHTA, CDR2 FQGNSA. CDR3 sequence: CASSSGTGHYEQYF. CDR3 nucleotides: TGTGCCAGCAGCTCCGGGACAGGTCACTACGAGCAGTACTTC.

The rearrangement joins TRBV7-3 to TRBJ2-7; TRBD2 matches 13 bases. The germline gives CDR1 SGHTA, CDR2 FQGTGA. The CDR3 consists of 15 residues. After removal of 5 bases from V and 4 bases from J, the junction contained 5 bases not matched to a gene. The CDR3 region has the DNA TGTGCCAGCAGCCAGGGACTAGCGGGATTATACGAGCAGTACTTC. Translating it yields CASSQGLAGLYEQYF.

The V gene is TRBV25-1, the J gene TRBJ1-2; D may be TRBD1 (5 bases). V was trimmed by 4 bases and J by 3 bases, leaving 24 bases between them. Germline-derived CDR1 and CDR2 are MGHDK and SYGVNS. CDR3 length: 18 residues. The CDR3 bases are TGTGCCAGCAGTGGGGTGGGGCAGCGACGTACTCCTGACTATGGCTACACCTTC. Its translation is CASSGVGQRRTPDYGYTF.

The chain carries TRBV28 and TRBJ1-2; the D gene is possibly TRBD1 (5 bases). V was pared by 6 bases and J by 1 base, with 12 bases between. This CDR3 is built from 14 residues. Germline V lookup: CDR1 MDHEN, CDR2 SYDVKM. The CDR3 reads CASRGQGNNYGYTF. CDR3 nucleotide sequence: TGTGCCAGCAGAGGGCAGGGCAATAACTATGGCTACACCTTC.

In its sample, this clone was seen a few times. CDR3 protein: CASSVTRQGNYGYTF. CDR3 in DNA: TGTGCCAGCAGCGTTACTCGACAGGGCAACTATGGCTACACCTTC. The chain employs TRBV9 and TRBJ1-2; 7 bases line up with TRBD1. V trimming: 2 bases; J trimming: 2 bases; junction bases outside the gene matches: 6. This CDR3 has 15 residues. CDR1 and CDR2 from the germline V gene are SGDLS and YYNGEE. The variable domain in full, completed from reference TRBV9 and TRBJ1-2, reads DSGVTQTPKHLITATGQRVTLRCSPRSGDLSVYWYQQSLDQGLQFLIQYYNGEERAKGNILERFSAQQFPDLHSELNLSSLELGDSALYFCASSVTRQGNYGYTFGSGTRLTVV.

This clone has a handful of counts. The DNA of the CDR3 is TGTGCCAGCAGTCTGCGGACAGATGGTAATCAGCCCCAGCATTTT. Protein: CASSLRTDGNQPQHF. V gene TRBV27 combines with J gene TRBJ1-5; tentative D call: TRBD1 (6 bases). The ends were cut back, 5 bases at V and 4 bases at J, with 15 bases in the middle. The CDR3 totals 15 residues. Germline V lookup: CDR1 MNHEY, CDR2 SMNVEV (reference sequence).

The chain carries TRBV27 and TRBJ2-7; TRBD1 agrees at 10 bases. V lost 7 bases to trimming and J lost 5 bases; unmatched junction nucleotides: 8. This CDR3 spans 14 amino acids. The V gene's germline CDR1 is MNHEY and CDR2 SMNVEV (reference sequence). In nucleotides, the CDR3 is TGTGCCAGCACCCCGGGACAGGGGACCCACGAGCAGTACTTC. This sequence encodes CASTPGQGTHEQYF.

This clone was detected only a few times. J is TRBJ1-1 and V is TRBV29-1; D remains unclear. The V end lost 6 bases, the J end lost 5 bases, and 16 bases lay between the germline ends. Germline values: CDR1 SQVTM, CDR2 ANQGSEA. The CDR3 loop spans 13 amino acids. The CDR3 coding sequence is TGCAGCGTCCACCTTAGCCGGGAGACTGAAGCTTTCTTT. This gives the protein CSVHLSRETEAFF.

This sequence joins TRBV7-2 and TRBJ2-5, with D unclear. The CDR3 is 12 amino acids. Germline V gives CDR1 SGHTA, CDR2 FQGNSA. The V end was cut by 4 bases, the J end by 4 bases, with 7 bases between. The CDR3 loop is CASSSSGETQYF. DNA of the CDR3: TGTGCCAGCAGCTCCTCGGGAGAGACCCAGTACTTC.

This clone was picked up a small number of times. V gene TRBV7-2 combines with J gene TRBJ1-6; D not resolved. The length of the CDR3 is 15 residues. The V and J ends lost 0 bases and 5 bases respectively, with 8 bases between them. The germline CDR1 and CDR2 sequences are SGHTA and FQGNSA. The CDR3 spells CASSLAEGDNSPLHF. DNA of the CDR3: TGTGCCAGCAGCTTAGCGGAGGGTGATAATTCACCCCTCCACTTT. Full variable domain (outside the CDR3, taken from reference TRBV7-2 and TRBJ1-6): GAGVSQSPSNKVTEKGKDVELRCDPISGHTALYWYRQSLGQGLEFLIYFQGNSAPDKSGLPSDRFSAERTGGSVSTLTIQRTQQEDSAVYLCASSLAEGDNSPLHFGNGTRLTVT.

This clone was counted between two and nine times. The chain links TRBV25-1 to TRBJ2-5; 12 bases line up with TRBD1. The CDR3 spans 17 residues. After removal of 5 bases from V and 3 bases from J, the junction contained 10 bases not matched to a gene. The V gene's germline CDR1 is MGHDK and CDR2 SYGVNS. The CDR3 sequence is CASSPWDRGPLEETQYF. CDR3 in DNA: TGTGCCAGCAGTCCCTGGGACAGGGGGCCCCTCGAAGAGACCCAGTACTTC.